This T cell receptor (beta chain) derives from a study of cytomegalovirus exposure and HLA in healthy donors. Primers: 60 Vbeta forward and 13 Jbeta reverse. Measured with immunoSEQ multiplex PCR; TCRdb has only the in-frame clones, and not every one. The sample lists 150,000 or so clones, 77% occurring once. The study's findings and limits: Despite most TCR sequences being rare, some public TCRs occurred in many donors.

Germline CDR1 SGHRS, CDR2 YFSETQ. This CDR3 is built from 15 residues. V was clipped by 0 bases and J by 0 bases, with 8 bases between them. Only one count was recorded for this clone. Its antigen remains unidentified. It was healthy bone marrow donors who served as donors. This chain connects TRBV5-1 to TRBJ2-3; no clear D gene. The clonotype was recovered from a woman aged 25-40 years in good health and CMV-seronegative. What was sequenced was PBMCs. The CDR3 loop is CASSLVFLSTDTQYF. DNA of the CDR3: TGCGCCAGCAGCTTGGTCTTTCTGAGCACAGATACGCAGTATTTT. Looking up the rest from reference TRBV5-1 and TRBJ2-3 gives the full variable domain: KAGVTQTPRYLIKTRGQQVTLSCSPISGHRSVSWYQQTPGQGLQFLFEYFSETQRNKGNFPGRFSGRQFSNSRSEMNVSTLELGDSALYLCASSLVFLSTDTQYFGPGTRLTVL.